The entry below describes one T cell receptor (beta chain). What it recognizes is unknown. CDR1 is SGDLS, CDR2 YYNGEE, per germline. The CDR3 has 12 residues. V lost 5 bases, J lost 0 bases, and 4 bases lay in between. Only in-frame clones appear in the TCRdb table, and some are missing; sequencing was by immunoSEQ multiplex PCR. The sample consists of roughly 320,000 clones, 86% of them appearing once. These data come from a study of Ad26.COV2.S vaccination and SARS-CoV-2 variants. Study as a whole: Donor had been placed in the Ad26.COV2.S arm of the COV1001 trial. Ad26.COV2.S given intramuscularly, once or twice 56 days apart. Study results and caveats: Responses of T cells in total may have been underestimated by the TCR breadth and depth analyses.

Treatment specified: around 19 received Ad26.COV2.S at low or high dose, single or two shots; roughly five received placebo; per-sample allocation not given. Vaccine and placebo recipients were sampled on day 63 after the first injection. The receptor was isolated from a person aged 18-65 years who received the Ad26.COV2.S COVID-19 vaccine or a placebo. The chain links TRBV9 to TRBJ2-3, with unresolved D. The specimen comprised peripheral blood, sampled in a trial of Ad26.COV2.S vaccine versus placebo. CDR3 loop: CASRGSTDTQYF. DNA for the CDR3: TGTGCCAGCAGGGGGAGCACAGATACGCAGTATTTT.